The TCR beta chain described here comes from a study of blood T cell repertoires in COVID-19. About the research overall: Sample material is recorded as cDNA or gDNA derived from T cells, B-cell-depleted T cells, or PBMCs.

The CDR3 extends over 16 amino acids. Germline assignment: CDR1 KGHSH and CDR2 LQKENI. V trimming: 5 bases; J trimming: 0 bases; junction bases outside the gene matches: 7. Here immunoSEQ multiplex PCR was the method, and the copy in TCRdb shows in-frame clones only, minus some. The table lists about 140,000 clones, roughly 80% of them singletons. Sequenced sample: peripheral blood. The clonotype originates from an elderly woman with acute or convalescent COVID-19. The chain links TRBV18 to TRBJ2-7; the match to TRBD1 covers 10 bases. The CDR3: CASSETGGAISYEQYF. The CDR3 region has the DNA TGTGCCAGCTCAGAGACAGGGGGCGCAATCTCCTACGAGCAGTACTTC.